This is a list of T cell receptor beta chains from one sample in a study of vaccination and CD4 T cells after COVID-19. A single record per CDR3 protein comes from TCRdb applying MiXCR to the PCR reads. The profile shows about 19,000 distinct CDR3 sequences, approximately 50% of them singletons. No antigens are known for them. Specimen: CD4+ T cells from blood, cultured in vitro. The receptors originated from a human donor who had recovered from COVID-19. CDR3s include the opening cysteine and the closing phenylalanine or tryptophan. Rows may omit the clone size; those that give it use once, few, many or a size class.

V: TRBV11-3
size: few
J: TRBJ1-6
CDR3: CASIRDGSSYNSPLHF

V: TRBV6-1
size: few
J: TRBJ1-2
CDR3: CASSPRSGRYTF

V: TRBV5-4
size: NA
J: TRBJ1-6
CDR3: CASSALGGGMNSPLHF

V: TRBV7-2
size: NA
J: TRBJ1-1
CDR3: CASSLRVARAAFF

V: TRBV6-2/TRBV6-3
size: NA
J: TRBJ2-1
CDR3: CASDDSTGGEQFF

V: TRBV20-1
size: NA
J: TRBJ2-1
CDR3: CSARDRGLAGGRSYNEQFF

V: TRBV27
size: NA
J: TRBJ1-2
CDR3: CASSPSRGGNYGYTF

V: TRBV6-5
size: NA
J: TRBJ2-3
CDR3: CASSYGPPGQQTDTQYF

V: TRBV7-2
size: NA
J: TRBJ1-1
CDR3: CASSFSGNTEAFF

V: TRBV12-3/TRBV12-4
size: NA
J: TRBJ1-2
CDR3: CASSPPRGGMVVNYGYTF

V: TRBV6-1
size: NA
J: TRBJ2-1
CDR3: CASGEVAGNEQFF

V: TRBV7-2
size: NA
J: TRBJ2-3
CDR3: CASHGGARTDTQYF

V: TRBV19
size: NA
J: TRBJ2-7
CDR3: CASSTPGITYEQYF

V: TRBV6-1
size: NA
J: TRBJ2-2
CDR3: CASKRQGKMGGELFF

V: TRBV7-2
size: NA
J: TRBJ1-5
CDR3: CASSDNNQPQHF

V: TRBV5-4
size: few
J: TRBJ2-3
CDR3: CASSLSSGGFTDTQYF

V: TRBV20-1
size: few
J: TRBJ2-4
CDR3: CSAPGTLAKNIQYF

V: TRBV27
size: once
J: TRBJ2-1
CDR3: CASSLSTGQGFHEQFF

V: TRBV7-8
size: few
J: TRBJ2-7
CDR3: CASSLALSDLTFYEQYF

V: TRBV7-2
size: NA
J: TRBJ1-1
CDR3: CASSSLDRNTEAFF

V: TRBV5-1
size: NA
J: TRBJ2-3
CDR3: CASSPGTGADTQYF

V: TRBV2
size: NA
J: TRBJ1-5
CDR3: CASSYTGPPQHF

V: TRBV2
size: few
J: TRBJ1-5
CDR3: CASSEWGQGIQPQHF

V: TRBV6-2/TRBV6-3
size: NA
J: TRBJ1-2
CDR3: CASSYPTGYGYTF

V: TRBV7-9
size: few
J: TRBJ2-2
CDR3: CASSSQGAGELFF

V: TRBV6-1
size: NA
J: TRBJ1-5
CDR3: CASGDHNQPQHF

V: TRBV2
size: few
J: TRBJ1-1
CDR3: CASVRGRANTEAFF

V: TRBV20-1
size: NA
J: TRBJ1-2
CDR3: CSARTQYSGQGAWGYTF